A single sample gave rise to the 21 T cell receptor beta chains below, sequenced in a study of CD8 T cells in ankylosing spondylitis. MiXCR, applied by TCRdb to the 5' RACE reads, yields one record per CDR3 protein. This table holds more than 25,000 distinct CDR3 sequences, 13% to 15% found once. Sequenced material: blood. The source of these receptors is a male donor with ankylosing spondylitis or in good health (not recorded which).

This clonotype has only a few counts. This chain connects TRBV3-1 to TRBJ2-7, with TRBD2 matching over 9 bases. The V gene's germline CDR1 is LGHDT and CDR2 YNNKEL (reference sequence). The V segment lost 2 bases and the J segment 6 bases; nucleotides outside the gene matches: 11. The CDR3 consists of 16 residues. The CDR3 reads CASSQKVSGLASEQYF. CDR3 bases: TGTGCCAGCAGCCAAAAAGTCTCGGGACTAGCTTCCGAGCAGTACTTC.

About this clonotype itself: The junction departs from germline at one end; a sequencing error may be responsible. Here the CDR3 reads CASSPDRNTGELFF. The CDR3 region has the DNA TGTGCTAGCAGCCCGGACAGGAACACCGGGGAGCTGTTTTTT. The J gene is TRBJ2-2, the V gene TRBV7-7, with D maybe TRBD1 (6 bases). This CDR3 is built from 14 residues. The germline V gene has CDR1 SSHAT and CDR2 FNYEAQ (reference sequence).

Many counts were recorded for this clonotype. The chain is built from TRBV28 and TRBJ1-2, with 9 bases aligning to TRBD1. V was clipped by 5 bases and J by 5 bases; unmatched bases: 6. The CDR3 runs 14 residues. CDR1 and CDR2 (germline): MDHEN, SYDVKM. The CDR3 sequence is CASSPLTGGYGYTF. The CDR3 DNA is TGTGCCAGCAGTCCCTTGACAGGGGGGTATGGCTACACCTTC.

This chain uses TRBV15 with TRBJ2-2; 7 positions match TRBD1. With V trimmed by 1 base and J by 6 bases, 5 bases remained unmatched. The germline V gene has CDR1 LNHNV and CDR2 YYDKDF (reference sequence). CDR3 length equals 15 residues. As DNA, the CDR3 is TGTGCCACCAGCAGAGCACGGCAGGGGGCCGGGGAGCTGTTTTTT. Protein product: CATSRARQGAGELFF.

This clonotype was detected a few times. The gene calls are TRBV29-1 and TRBJ2-2; TRBD2 is a possible D gene (5 bases). This CDR3 is built from 15 residues. Between the trimmed V and J ends, which lost 1 base and 8 bases, there was a span of 17 bases. Germline assignment: CDR1 SQVTM and CDR2 ANQGSEA. The chain's CDR3 is CSVEGSSGVAGELFF. The CDR3 bases are TGCAGCGTTGAAGGTTCCAGCGGCGTTGCAGGGGAGCTGTTTTTT.

This clonotype showed up just a few times. The chain couples TRBV27 to TRBJ2-1, with TRBD1 identical over 9 bases. Germline CDR1 reads MNHEY; CDR2 reads SMNVEV (reference sequence). V lost 9 bases to trimming and J lost 4 bases; unmatched junction nucleotides: 7. The CDR3 has 14 residues. CDR3 sequence reads: CASSPGTGYNEQFF. The CDR3 DNA follows: TGTGCCAGTTCCCCCGGGACAGGGTACAATGAGCAGTTCTTC.

This clonotype ranks as medium-sized. The chain combines TRBV20-1 with TRBJ1-4, with D uncertain. V gave up 5 bases and J gave up 4 bases, with 14 bases separating them. Per germline, CDR1 DFQATT and CDR2 SNEGSKA (reference sequence). The CDR3 loop spans 14 amino acids. In DNA form, the CDR3 reads TGCAGTGCTGTCTCGGGGATCATTAATGAAAAACTGTTTTTT. It encodes CSAVSGIINEKLFF.

In nucleotides, the CDR3 is TGCGCCAGCAGCCCAACAGGAGGGGGCGGTCTGAAGACCCAGTACTTC. Residues: CASSPTGGGGLKTQYF. This chain uses TRBV5-1 with TRBJ2-5; D is perhaps TRBD1 (7 bases). Germline V gene sequence: CDR1 SGHRS, CDR2 YFSETQ. This CDR3 region has 16 residues. V was pared by 4 bases and J by 6 bases, with 22 bases between.

This clonotype was picked up a small number of times. The rearrangement links TRBV29-1 to TRBJ2-1, with 7 nucleotides matching TRBD1. The CDR3 extends over 13 amino acids. CDR1 SQVTM and CDR2 ANQGSEA come from the germline V gene. V lost 7 bases and J lost 1; bases outside the gene matches: 4. In DNA, the CDR3 is TGCAGCGCACAGACAGGGTCCTACAATGAGCAGTTCTTC. It yields the protein CSAQTGSYNEQFF.

This clonotype was detected only a few times. V and J are TRBV12-3 or TRBV12-4 and TRBJ2-1, with 11 bases aligning to TRBD2. This CDR3 comprises 14 residues. The V and J ends lost 7 bases and 12 bases, in that order; junction bases with no gene match: 11. This CDR3 is CASTTTLAGARQFF. The CDR3 DNA reads TGTGCCAGCACTACGACACTAGCGGGAGCCCGGCAGTTCTTC.

This clonotype came up many times. The chain couples TRBV7-9 to TRBJ2-1; no definite D call. The germline gives CDR1 SEHNR, CDR2 FQNEAQ (reference sequence). There are 16 residues in the CDR3. The V end was cut by 3 bases, the J end by 7 bases, with 19 bases between. CDR3 in amino acids: CASSLTEAHLTNEQFF. In nucleotides, the CDR3 is TGTGCCAGCAGCTTGACCGAGGCCCATCTAACGAATGAGCAGTTCTTC.

This clonotype has only a few counts. CDR3 DNA sequence: TGCGCCAGCAGCCCCCGGCGGCCTCTAAACACTGAAGCTTTCTTT. Its translation: CASSPRRPLNTEAFF. The gene calls are TRBV4-1 and TRBJ1-1, with D hard to call. CDR3 length: 15 residues. Trimming shortened V by 4 bases and J by 2 bases, and 14 bases separated the two germline ends. CDR1 is MGHRA and CDR2 is YSYEKL in the germline V gene.

This clonotype was seen a handful of times. V gene TRBV19 combines with J gene TRBJ2-3, with D possibly matching TRBD1 (6 bases). The CDR3 loop spans 14 amino acids. V lost 8 bases to trimming and J lost 5 bases, with 17 bases between them. In germline, CDR1 is LNHDA, CDR2 SQIVND (reference sequence). The CDR3 loop is CASGGSGTGDTQYF. As DNA, the CDR3 is TGTGCCAGTGGGGGCTCCGGGACGGGAGATACGCAGTATTTT.

This sequence joins TRBV5-1 and TRBJ2-7, with D perhaps TRBD1 (5 bases). Germline V CDR1 and CDR2: SGHRS, YFSETQ. V lost 0 bases to trimming and J lost 3 bases, with 10 bases between them. There are 14 residues in the CDR3. CDR3 in DNA: TGCGCCAGCAGCTTGGAACCAGGGAACTACGAGCAGTACTTC. Amino acid sequence: CASSLEPGNYEQYF. Complete variable domain (other parts from reference TRBV5-1 and TRBJ2-7): KAGVTQTPRYLIKTRGQQVTLSCSPISGHRSVSWYQQTPGQGLQFLFEYFSETQRNKGNFPGRFSGRQFSNSRSEMNVSTLELGDSALYLCASSLEPGNYEQYFGPGTRLTVT.

This clonotype has just a few counts. This CDR3 is CASSPSGRVADTQYF. In DNA form, the CDR3 reads TGTGCCAGCAGCCCTAGCGGGAGGGTGGCAGATACGCAGTATTTT. The chain couples TRBV5-6 to TRBJ2-3; 12 bases align to TRBD2. This CDR3 has 15 amino acids. V shed 4 bases and J 4 bases; nucleotides not matched to a gene: 4. Germline V gene data show CDR1 as SGHDT and CDR2 as YYEEEE.

Only a few counts were recorded for this clonotype. The V and J genes are TRBV5-1 and TRBJ2-5, with 8 bases matching TRBD1. The CDR3 contains 14 residues. V lost 6 bases to trimming and J lost 1 base; unmatched junction nucleotides: 5. The germline gives CDR1 SGHRS, CDR2 YFSETQ. DNA of the CDR3: TGCGCCAGCAAGGGACAGGACATCCAAGAGACCCAGTACTTC. It yields the protein CASKGQDIQETQYF.

This chain connects TRBV29-1 to TRBJ2-2; weak D call: TRBD2 (7 bases). V lost 3 bases and J 2 bases, leaving 16 bases between the germline ends. The CDR3 spans 16 residues. Germline CDR1 and CDR2: SQVTM and ANQGSEA. The CDR3 reads CSVDGVGGGNTGELFF. The CDR3 DNA reads as TGCAGCGTTGATGGTGTAGGCGGGGGCAACACCGGGGAGCTGTTTTTT.

There are a few counts of this clonotype. The chain combines TRBV9 with TRBJ1-4, with TRBD1 as a possible D gene (5 bases). Looked up from germline, CDR1 is SGDLS and CDR2 is YYNGEE. V gave up 0 bases and J gave up 4 bases, with 7 bases separating them. The CDR3 is 14 amino acids. Written as DNA, the CDR3 is TGTGCCAGCAGCGTAGCGGGGGATAATGAAAAACTGTTTTTT. Translation: CASSVAGDNEKLFF.

There are a few counts of this clonotype. The genes are TRBV10-3 and TRBJ1-3; D is uncertain. Germline CDR1 reads ENHRY; CDR2 reads SYGVKD. The CDR3 covers 12 residues. V was pared by 7 bases and J by 3 bases, with 7 bases between. The CDR3 DNA is TGTGCCATCAATCCGGGTGGAAACACCATATATTTT. Translation gives CAINPGGNTIYF.

The chain combines TRBV27 with TRBJ2-2, with TRBD2 matching over 7 bases. The trim removed 7 bases at V and 3 bases at J, leaving 11 bases unmatched. The CDR3 contains 16 residues. CDR1 is MNHEY, CDR2 SMNVEV, per germline (reference sequence). CDR3 sequence (DNA): TGTGCCAGCATCTGGAGGCGGGAGCTGCACACCGGGGAGCTGTTTTTT. Protein: CASIWRRELHTGELFF.

This clonotype has just a few counts. CDR3 DNA: TGTGCCAGCAGCCAAGGGCCAAACACTGAAGCTTTCTTT. It specifies CASSQGPNTEAFF. The chain employs TRBV14 and TRBJ1-1; no firm D call. This CDR3 is built from 13 residues. Germline CDR1 reads SGHDN; CDR2 reads FVKESK. V was clipped by 1 base and J by 2 bases, with 5 bases between them.